This T cell receptor (beta chain) originates from a study of blood T cell repertoires in COVID-19 (TCRdb year 2020). Regarding the complete study: Samples from collaborators originated in the United States, Italy and Spain and spanned both the acute and convalescent phases of COVID-19. The repertoires were released in a freely available public database intended as a resource for research on the immune response to SARS-CoV-2. HLA class I and class II types, where available, came from metadata supplied by the sample provider rather than from assay-based typing. The dataset comprised deeply sampled blood TCRbeta repertoires from subjects exposed to, actively infected with, or recovered from COVID-19. The samples were drawn from two sources: the first 160 participants of the ongoing ImmuneRACE study, and some 1,300 subjects contributed by 6 global collaborators. The prospective study material was composed of cDNA or gDNA derived from T cells, B-cell-depleted T cells, or PBMCs. A de-identified subject ID, COVID-19 status, age in years and sex were almost always included in the sample metadata.

TCRbeta CDR3 regions were amplified from genomic DNA using the immunoSEQ Assay, a bias-controlled multiplex PCR. Turning to the authors' computational methods: The number of nucleated cells in each sample was estimated from the amplification of reference gene primers within the assay. To quantify the absolute abundance of each unique TCRbeta CDR3 rearrangement, sequence reads were collapsed and filtered. For each sample, productive Simpson clonality was calculated by taking the square root of Simpson's diversity index across productive rearrangements. This is the immuneACCESS table as TCRdb keeps it, with only in-frame sequences that have V and J called. A part of the clones is gone; compared with another copy, unresolved V genes explain less than half, and the rest is unexplained. V, J and clone size derive from that table, while D and trimming were established from the DNA sequence. The sample records some 250,000 clones, under 90% of which are singletons. The leading ten clones occupy under 5.5% of the sample.

Each collaborating institution followed its own protocols to collect whole blood in K2EDTA tubes. For TCRbeta analysis, collaborators shipped samples in one of three forms: frozen whole blood, isolated PBMCs, or DNA extracted from either of those sample types. The study at large found these results: Clinical and demographic metadata were provided uncurated, with the amount varying by source and participant.

On this clone: No cognate antigen has been identified for it. No qualities accompany the bases; no much larger clone lies one base away.

V lost 4 bases and J lost 4 bases; the stretch between them is 22 bases long. Including the terminal cysteine and phenylalanine, the CDR3 comprises 17 residues. Only CDR3 DNA remains: 51 bases, in frame from the first base. As encoded in the germline V gene, CDR1 is WSHSY while CDR2 is SAAADI. The chain links TRBV10-2 with TRBJ1-1; tentative D gene TRBD1, with 6 bases matching. The receptor was derived from a man between 60 and 70 years old with acute or convalescent COVID-19. Sample: peripheral blood. The CDR3 protein sequence reads: CASSALPRGGRGTEAFF. Read as DNA, the sequence is TGCGCCAGCAGTGCCTTACCAAGGGGGGGGCGCGGCACTGAAGCTTTCTTT.